This T cell receptor beta chain was observed in a study of metastatic and nonmetastatic thyroid tumors. Overall study results and limits: According to reports, the diversity of TCR beta was significantly higher in malignant thyroid tumors than in benign nodules, and this held in both blood and tumor samples.

Patients had received no treatment of any kind before thyroid surgery. A few counts support this clone. The antigen is unknown. Germline CDR1 and CDR2: MDHEN and SYDVKM. With 0 bases clipped from V and 5 bases from J, the junction kept 4 bases outside the gene matches. The length of the CDR3 is 15 residues. TCRdb redid the clone calls on the PCR reads using MiXCR. The sample consists of roughly 44,000 clones, less than 25% of them appearing once. Sequenced sample: tumor tissue. The chain carries TRBV28 and TRBJ2-7, with 10 bases lining up with TRBD1. The receptor comes from a female donor with papillary thyroid cancer or a benign thyroid nodule (not recorded which). Some clones in this sample may be carry-over from other donors' samples. This CDR3 reads CASSLWGDRGHEQYF. CDR3 bases: TGTGCCAGCAGTTTATGGGGGGACAGGGGTCACGAGCAGTACTTC.